This T cell receptor (beta chain) was recovered during a study of shared clonotypes between healthy human individuals. Whole-study findings and limits: Lower generation probabilities were found for non-shared clonotypes than for those shared by all four donors. The sampled material consisted only of blood, and tissue repertoires are likely to differ.

Data came from immunoSEQ multiplex PCR; TCRdb stores just in-frame clones and leaves some out. The repertoire holds about 600,000 clones, 97% seen once, with approximately 0.057% in the top ten. In the case of this clone: Its antigen is unidentified.

The CDR3 has 16 residues. The V segment lost 0 bases and the J segment 4 bases; nucleotides outside the gene matches: 5. Germline V CDR1 and CDR2: SGHRS, YFSETQ. This sequence joins TRBV5-1 and TRBJ2-7, with TRBD2 matching 12 bases. This clonotype was sampled from a woman aged 25 to 45 in good health. The material sequenced was naive CD4+ T cells sorted from blood. Noted subset: CD45RA+ positively selected. CDR3 in amino acids: CASSLGLAGVQYEQYF. The CDR3 region has the DNA TGCGCCAGCAGCTTGGGACTAGCGGGAGTCCAATACGAGCAGTACTTC.